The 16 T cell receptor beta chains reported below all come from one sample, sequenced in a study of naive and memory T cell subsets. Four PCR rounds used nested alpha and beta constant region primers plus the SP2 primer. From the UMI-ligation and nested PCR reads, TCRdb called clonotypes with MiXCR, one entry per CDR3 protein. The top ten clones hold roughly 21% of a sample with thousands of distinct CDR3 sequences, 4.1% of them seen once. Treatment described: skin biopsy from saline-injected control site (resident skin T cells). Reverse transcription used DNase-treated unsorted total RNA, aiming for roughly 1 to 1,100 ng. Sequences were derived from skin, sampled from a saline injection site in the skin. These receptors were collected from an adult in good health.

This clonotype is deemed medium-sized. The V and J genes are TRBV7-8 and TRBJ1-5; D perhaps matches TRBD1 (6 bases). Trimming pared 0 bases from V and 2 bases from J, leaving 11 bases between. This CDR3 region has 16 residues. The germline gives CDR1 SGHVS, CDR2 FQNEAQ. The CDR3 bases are TGTGCCAGCAGCTTAGCGCAGGGGATGGGCAATCAGCCCCAGCATTTT. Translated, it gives CASSLAQGMGNQPQHF.

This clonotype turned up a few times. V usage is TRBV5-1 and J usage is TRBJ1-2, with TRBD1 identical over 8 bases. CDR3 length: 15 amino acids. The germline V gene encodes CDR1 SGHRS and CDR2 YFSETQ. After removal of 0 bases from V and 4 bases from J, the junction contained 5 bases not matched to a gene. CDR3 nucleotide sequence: TGCGCCAGCAGCTTGGTGTCAGGGGGCGGCTATGGCTACACCTTC. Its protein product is CASSLVSGGGYGYTF. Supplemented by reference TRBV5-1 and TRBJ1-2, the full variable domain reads KAGVTQTPRYLIKTRGQQVTLSCSPISGHRSVSWYQQTPGQGLQFLFEYFSETQRNKGNFPGRFSGRQFSNSRSEMNVSTLELGDSALYLCASSLVSGGGYGYTFGSGTRLTVV.

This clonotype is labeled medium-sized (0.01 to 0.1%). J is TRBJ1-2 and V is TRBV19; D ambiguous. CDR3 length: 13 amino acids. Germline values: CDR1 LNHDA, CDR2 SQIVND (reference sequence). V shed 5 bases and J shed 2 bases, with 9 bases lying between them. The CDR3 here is CASSVTSNYGYTF. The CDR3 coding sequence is TGTGCCAGTAGTGTAACATCCAACTATGGCTACACCTTC. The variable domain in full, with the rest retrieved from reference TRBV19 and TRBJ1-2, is DGGITQSPKYLFRKEGQNVTLSCEQNLNHDAMYWYRQDPGQGLRLIYYSQIVNDFQKGDIAEGYSVSREKKESFPLTVTSAQKNPTAFYLCASSVTSNYGYTFGSGTRLTVV.

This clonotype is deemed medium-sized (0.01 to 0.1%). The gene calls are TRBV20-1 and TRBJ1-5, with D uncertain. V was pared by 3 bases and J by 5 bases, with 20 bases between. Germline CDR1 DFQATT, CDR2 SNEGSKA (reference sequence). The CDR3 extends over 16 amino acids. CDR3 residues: CSASGMQTERDQPQHF. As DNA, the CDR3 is TGCAGTGCTAGTGGGATGCAAACAGAAAGGGATCAGCCCCAGCATTTT.

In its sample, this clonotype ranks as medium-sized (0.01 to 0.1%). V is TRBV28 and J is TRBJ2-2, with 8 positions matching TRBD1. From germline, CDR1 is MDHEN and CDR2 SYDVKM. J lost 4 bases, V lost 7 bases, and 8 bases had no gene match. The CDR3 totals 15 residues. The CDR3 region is CASKDRADFTGELFF. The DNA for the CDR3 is TGTGCCAGCAAGGACAGGGCGGATTTCACCGGGGAGCTGTTTTTT.

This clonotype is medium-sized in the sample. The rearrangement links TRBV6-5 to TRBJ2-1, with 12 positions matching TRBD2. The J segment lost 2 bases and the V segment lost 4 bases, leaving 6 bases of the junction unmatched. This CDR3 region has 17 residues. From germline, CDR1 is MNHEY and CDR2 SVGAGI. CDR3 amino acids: CASSSLGTSGPYNEQFF. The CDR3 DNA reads TGTGCCAGCAGTTCGTTGGGGACTAGCGGGCCCTACAATGAGCAGTTCTTC.

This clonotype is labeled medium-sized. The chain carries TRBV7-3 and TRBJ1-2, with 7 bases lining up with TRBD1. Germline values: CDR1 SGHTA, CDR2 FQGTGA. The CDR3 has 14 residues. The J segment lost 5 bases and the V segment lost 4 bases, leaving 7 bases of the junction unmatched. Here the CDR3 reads CASSSDRISYGYTF. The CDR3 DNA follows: TGTGCCAGCAGCTCGGACAGGATCAGTTATGGCTACACCTTC.

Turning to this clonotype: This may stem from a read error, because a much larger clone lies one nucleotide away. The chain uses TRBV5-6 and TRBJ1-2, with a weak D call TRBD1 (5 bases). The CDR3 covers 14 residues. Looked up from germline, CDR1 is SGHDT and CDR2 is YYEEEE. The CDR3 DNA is TGTGCCAGCAGCGGACTACAAGGGGTTTATGGCGACACCTTC. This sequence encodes CASSGLQGVYGDTF.

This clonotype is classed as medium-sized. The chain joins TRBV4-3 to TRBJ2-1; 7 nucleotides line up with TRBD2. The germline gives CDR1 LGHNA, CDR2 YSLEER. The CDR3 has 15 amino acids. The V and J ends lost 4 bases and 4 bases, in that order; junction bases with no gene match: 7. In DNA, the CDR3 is TGCGCCAGCAGCCCCCAACTAGCGTTTTACAATGAGCAGTTCTTC. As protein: CASSPQLAFYNEQFF.

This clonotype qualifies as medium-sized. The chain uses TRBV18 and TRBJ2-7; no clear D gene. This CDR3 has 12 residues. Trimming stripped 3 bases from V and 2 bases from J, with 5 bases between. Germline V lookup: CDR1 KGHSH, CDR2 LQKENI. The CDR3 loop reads CASSPTAYEQYF. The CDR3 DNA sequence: TGTGCCAGCTCACCTACGGCCTACGAGCAGTACTTC.

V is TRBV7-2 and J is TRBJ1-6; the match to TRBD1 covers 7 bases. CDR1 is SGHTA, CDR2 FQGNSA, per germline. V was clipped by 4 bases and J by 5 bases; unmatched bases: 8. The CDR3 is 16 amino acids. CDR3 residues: CASSYDRVLNNSPLHF. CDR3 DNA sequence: TGTGCCAGCAGCTACGACAGGGTCCTCAATAATTCACCCCTCCACTTT.

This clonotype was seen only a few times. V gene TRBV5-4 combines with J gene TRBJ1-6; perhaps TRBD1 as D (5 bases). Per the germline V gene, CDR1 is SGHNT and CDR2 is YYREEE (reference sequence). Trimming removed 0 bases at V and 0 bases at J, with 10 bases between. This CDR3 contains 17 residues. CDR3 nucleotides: TGTGCCAGCAGCTTGGATACAGACAGCTCCTATAATTCACCCCTCCACTTT. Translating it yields CASSLDTDSSYNSPLHF.

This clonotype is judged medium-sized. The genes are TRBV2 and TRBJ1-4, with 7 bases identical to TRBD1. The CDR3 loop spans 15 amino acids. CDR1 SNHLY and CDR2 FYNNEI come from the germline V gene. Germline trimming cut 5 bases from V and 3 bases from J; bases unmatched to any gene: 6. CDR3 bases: TGTGCCAGCAGTCGAGGACAGGCCGCTAATGAAAAACTGTTTTTT. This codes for CASSRGQAANEKLFF.

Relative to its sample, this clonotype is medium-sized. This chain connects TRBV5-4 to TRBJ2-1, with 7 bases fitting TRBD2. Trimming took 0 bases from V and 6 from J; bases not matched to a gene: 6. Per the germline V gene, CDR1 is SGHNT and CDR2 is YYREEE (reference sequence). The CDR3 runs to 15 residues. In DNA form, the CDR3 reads TGTGCCAGCAGCTTGGCCGCGACTAGCTTCAATGAGCAGTTCTTC. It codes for CASSLAATSFNEQFF.

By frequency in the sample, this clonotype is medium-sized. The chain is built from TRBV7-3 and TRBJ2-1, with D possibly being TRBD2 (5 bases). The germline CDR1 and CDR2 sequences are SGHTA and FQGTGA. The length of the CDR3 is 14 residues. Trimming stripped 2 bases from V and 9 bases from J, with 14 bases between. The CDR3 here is CASSLDRASSEQFF. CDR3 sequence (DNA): TGTGCCAGCAGCTTAGATCGGGCTAGCTCTGAGCAGTTCTTC. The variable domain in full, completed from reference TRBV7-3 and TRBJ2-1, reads GAGVSQTPSNKVTEKGKYVELRCDPISGHTALYWYRQSLGQGPEFLIYFQGTGAADDSGLPNDRFFAVRPEGSVSTLKIQRTERGDSAVYLCASSLDRASSEQFFGPGTRLTVL.

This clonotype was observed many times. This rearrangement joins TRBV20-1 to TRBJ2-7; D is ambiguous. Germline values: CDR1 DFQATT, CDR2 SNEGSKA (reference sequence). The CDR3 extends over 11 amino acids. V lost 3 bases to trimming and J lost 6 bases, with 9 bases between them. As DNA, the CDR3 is TGCAGTGCTAGGAACGGTCCCGAGCAGTACTTC. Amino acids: CSARNGPEQYF.